One and the same sample provided the 32 T cell receptor beta chains below, sequenced in a study of CD8+ T cells in alopecia areata. Sequencing relied on a cDNA template that was reverse transcribed from extracted RNA. Profiling relied on immunoSEQ multiplex PCR, and the TCRdb table lists in-frame clones only, not all of them. The data show hundreds of thousands of clones, around two thirds seen once. Material: CD4+ T cells sorted from blood, obtained at week 0. The receptor set was obtained from a human donor with alopecia areata.

The chain couples TRBV5-1 to TRBJ1-6; D might be TRBD1 (6 bases). Deletions cut 4 bases from V and 9 bases from J, with 8 bases between. Germline CDR1 is SGHRS and CDR2 is YFSETQ. The CDR3 length is 12 residues. The CDR3 region is CASSPRGSPLHF. CDR3 nucleotide sequence: TGCGCCAGCAGCCCCAGGGGTTCACCCCTCCACTTT.

The chain couples TRBV30 to TRBJ2-1, with a possible D match to TRBD2 (5 bases). Looked up from germline, CDR1 is GTSNPN and CDR2 is SVGIG (reference sequence). Trimming took 4 bases from V and 7 from J, leaving 8 bases between them. The length of the CDR3 is 11 residues. Written as DNA, the CDR3 is TGTGCCTGGAAGACGGGGAATGAGCAGTTCTTC. Translated: CAWKTGNEQFF. The variable domain in full, with the rest retrieved from reference TRBV30 and TRBJ2-1, is SQTIHQWPATLVQPVGSPLSLECTVEGTSNPNLYWYRQAAGRGLQLLFYSVGIGQISSEVPQNLSASRPQDRQFILSSKKLLLSDSGFYLCAWKTGNEQFFGPGTRLTVL.

This sequence joins TRBV5-1 and TRBJ2-1; 8 bases fit TRBD1. J lost 8 bases, V lost 1 base, and 2 bases had no gene match. The CDR3 extends over 13 amino acids. The germline V gene has CDR1 SGHRS and CDR2 YFSETQ. The CDR3 reads CASSLPGGDEQFF. In DNA form, the CDR3 reads TGCGCCAGCAGCTTGCCAGGGGGCGATGAGCAGTTCTTC.

The chain links TRBV6-5 to TRBJ2-5; 7 nucleotides agree with TRBD1. Germline-derived CDR1 and CDR2 are MNHEY and SVGAGI. This CDR3 contains 13 residues. V was pared by 7 bases and J by 4 bases, with 6 bases of the junction left unmatched. CDR3 nucleotide sequence: TGTGCCAGCAAACTCCGGGACAGAGAGACCCAGTACTTC. It encodes CASKLRDRETQYF.

Written as DNA, the CDR3 is TGCAGCTTCGCGGAGGGCTACGAGCAGTACTTC. This sequence encodes CSFAEGYEQYF. The V and J genes are TRBV29-1 and TRBJ2-7, with a weak D call TRBD2 (6 bases). V was cut by 8 bases and J by 3 bases, with 11 bases left in between. This CDR3 has 11 residues. Germline V gives CDR1 SQVTM, CDR2 ANQGSEA.

This clone turned up a few times. V usage is TRBV27 and J usage is TRBJ2-7, with a possible D match to TRBD1 (6 bases). V lost 5 bases and J 3 bases, leaving 20 bases between the germline ends. In germline, CDR1 is MNHEY, CDR2 SMNVEV (reference sequence). This CDR3 is 16 amino acids long. CDR3: CASSPHPGQSLYEQYF. CDR3 bases: TGTGCCAGCAGTCCCCACCCCGGACAGAGCCTCTACGAGCAGTACTTC.

This chain links TRBV5-1 with TRBJ1-2; the D is unclear. There are 12 residues in the CDR3. V lost 2 bases to trimming and J lost 8 bases, with 10 bases between them. Germline assignment: CDR1 SGHRS and CDR2 YFSETQ. CDR3 region: CASSLGMRGYTF. For the CDR3, the DNA is TGCGCCAGCAGCTTAGGGATGCGCGGCTACACCTTC.

The chain is built from TRBV29-1 and TRBJ2-2; 7 nucleotides line up with TRBD2. The V and J ends lost 3 bases and 1 base, in that order; junction bases with no gene match: 2. Germline CDR1 and CDR2: SQVTM and ANQGSEA. The CDR3 has 14 residues. This chain's CDR3 is CSVEGEGNTGELFF. The CDR3 DNA reads TGCAGCGTTGAGGGGGAGGGGAACACCGGGGAGCTGTTTTTT.

The chain is built from TRBV4-1 and TRBJ2-7; D remains ambiguous. Germline V CDR1 and CDR2: MGHRA, YSYEKL. V gave up 0 bases and J gave up 0 bases, with 6 bases separating them. The CDR3 totals 14 residues. CDR3 DNA sequence: TGCGCCAGCAGCCAAGATCAAGTCTCCTACGAGCAGTACTTC. Its translation is CASSQDQVSYEQYF.

The gene calls are TRBV29-1 and TRBJ2-6; unclear D gene. Deletions cut 3 bases from V and 4 bases from J, with 4 bases between. The germline V gene encodes CDR1 SQVTM and CDR2 ANQGSEA. CDR3 length: 12 amino acids. The CDR3 sequence: CSVDAGANVLTF. CDR3 DNA sequence: TGCAGCGTTGATGCGGGGGCCAACGTCCTGACTTTC.

The V call is TRBV5-1, the J call TRBJ1-1; TRBD1 agrees at 7 bases. After removal of 4 bases from V and 6 bases from J, the junction contained 9 bases not matched to a gene. Germline CDR1 reads SGHRS; CDR2 reads YFSETQ. The CDR3 is made up of 14 amino acids. The CDR3 region is CASSQNRQGPEAFF. Written as DNA, the CDR3 is TGCGCCAGCAGCCAGAACCGACAGGGACCTGAAGCTTTCTTT. The full variable domain, in which reference TRBV5-1 and TRBJ1-1 provide the parts outside the CDR3, is KAGVTQTPRYLIKTRGQQVTLSCSPISGHRSVSWYQQTPGQGLQFLFEYFSETQRNKGNFPGRFSGRQFSNSRSEMNVSTLELGDSALYLCASSQNRQGPEAFFGQGTRLTVV.

Many counts were recorded for this clone. The chain employs TRBV2 and TRBJ2-7, with TRBD1 as a possible D gene (7 bases). CDR3 size: 15 residues. V was pared by 0 bases and J by 5 bases, with 14 bases between. Germline CDR1 SNHLY, CDR2 FYNNEI. Written as DNA, the CDR3 is TGTGCCAGCAGTGAAGCGGGGGGACAGTTGCACGAGCAGTACTTC. It translates to CASSEAGGQLHEQYF.

This clone occurred once. This chain links TRBV29-1 with TRBJ1-1, with D hard to call. V lost 7 bases, J lost 4 bases, and 10 bases lay in between. In germline, CDR1 is SQVTM, CDR2 ANQGSEA. The CDR3 is made up of 11 amino acids. The CDR3 nucleotides read TGCAGCGGCGGTTTCAGCACTGAAGCTTTCTTT. Its protein is CSGGFSTEAFF.

This clone was counted a single time. The V call is TRBV25-1, the J call TRBJ2-7, with D possibly being TRBD1 (6 bases). The V gene's germline CDR1 is MGHDK and CDR2 SYGVNS. The ends were cut back, 4 bases at V and 4 bases at J, with 8 bases in the middle. CDR3 size: 12 residues. CDR3 protein: CASSVGQYEQYF. CDR3 in DNA: TGTGCCAGCAGTGTTGGACAGTACGAGCAGTACTTC.

V gene TRBV29-1 combines with J gene TRBJ1-1; the D gene is possibly TRBD1 (5 bases). V shed 4 bases and J shed 5 bases, with 11 bases lying between them. This CDR3 spans 12 amino acids. Germline V gene sequence: CDR1 SQVTM, CDR2 ANQGSEA. The CDR3 nucleotides are TGCAGCGTTGCCGGGGCTAAGACTGAAGCTTTCTTT. Amino acids: CSVAGAKTEAFF.

There are a few counts of this clone. The chain uses TRBV29-1 and TRBJ2-3; TRBD1 agrees at 8 bases. Trimming cost V 2 bases and J 3 bases; bases outside gene matches: 10. This CDR3 comprises 16 residues. The V gene's germline CDR1 is SQVTM and CDR2 ANQGSEA. As DNA, the CDR3 is TGCAGCGTTGAATGGGACGGCAGGGGGCCTACAGATACGCAGTATTTT. Residues: CSVEWDGRGPTDTQYF.

This clone appeared a few times. The chain is built from TRBV6-5 and TRBJ1-2; 7 bases fit TRBD1. J lost 7 bases, V lost 5 bases, and 7 bases had no gene match. The CDR3 is 13 amino acids. CDR1 is MNHEY, CDR2 SVGAGI, per germline. This CDR3 reads CASSADRVVGYTF. CDR3 nucleotides: TGTGCCAGCAGTGCCGACAGGGTGGTTGGCTACACCTTC.

V and J are TRBV29-1 and TRBJ2-7, with D perhaps TRBD1 (5 bases). The CDR3 spans 13 residues. Trimming removed 6 bases from V and 2 bases from J, with 14 bases in between. CDR1 SQVTM and CDR2 ANQGSEA come from the germline V gene. The CDR3 reads CSVKAGPTYEQYF. CDR3 DNA sequence: TGCAGCGTGAAGGCAGGGCCAACCTACGAGCAGTACTTC.

V is TRBV13 and J is TRBJ1-2; 7 nucleotides match TRBD1. CDR1 PRHDT and CDR2 FYEKMQ come from the germline V gene (reference sequence). CDR3 size: 14 residues. V was pared by 3 bases and J by 2 bases, with 3 bases of the junction left unmatched. The CDR3 nucleotides read TGTGCCAGCAGCTTGAGGGGGCCGAACTATGGCTACACCTTC. Amino acids: CASSLRGPNYGYTF.

This clone was seen a single time. The DNA of the CDR3 is TGTGCCAGCAGCGCGACAGGGAACACTGAAGCTTTCTTT. Amino acids: CASSATGNTEAFF. The chain couples TRBV9 to TRBJ1-1; possibly TRBD1 for D (6 bases). The CDR3 loop spans 13 amino acids. V shed 3 bases and J shed 1 base, with 7 bases lying between them. Germline CDR1 is SGDLS and CDR2 is YYNGEE.

V and J are TRBV9 and TRBJ2-7; 9 bases are shared with TRBD1. V dropped 1 base and J dropped 3; count of bases not matched to a gene: 8. CDR3 length: 16 residues. Germline V CDR1 and CDR2: SGDLS, YYNGEE. CDR3 sequence: CASSVNIGQGLYEQYF. CDR3 DNA sequence: TGTGCCAGCAGCGTAAATATCGGACAGGGGCTCTACGAGCAGTACTTC.

V gene TRBV5-1 combines with J gene TRBJ1-5, with a possible D match to TRBD1 (5 bases). V was trimmed by 0 bases and J by 4 bases, leaving 8 bases between them. CDR1 and CDR2 (germline): SGHRS, YFSETQ. The CDR3 has 14 residues. The CDR3 DNA sequence: TGCGCCAGCAGCTTGGAGTCAGGGAATCAGCCCCAGCATTTT. Protein sequence: CASSLESGNQPQHF.

The rearrangement uses TRBV5-1 and TRBJ2-2; D is uncertain. Per the germline V gene, CDR1 is SGHRS and CDR2 is YFSETQ. CDR3 length: 14 residues. The germline V and J ends were trimmed by 1 base and 0 bases, with 4 bases remaining between them. This chain's CDR3 is CASSLLPNTGELFF. The CDR3, as DNA: TGCGCCAGCAGCTTGCTCCCGAACACCGGGGAGCTGTTTTTT.

This clone has only a few counts. Other DNA sequences in this sample translate to the same CDR3. The V and J genes are TRBV2 and TRBJ2-3, with 7 bases aligning to TRBD1. V shed 5 bases, J shed 3 bases, and the junction held 5 bases outside the gene matches. The CDR3 runs to 14 residues. CDR1 and CDR2 (germline): SNHLY, FYNNEI. CDR3 bases: TGTGCCAGCAGTCGACAGGGTGGGACAGATACGCAGTATTTT. Amino acids: CASSRQGGTDTQYF.

This chain links TRBV7-2 with TRBJ2-2; D is perhaps TRBD2 (7 bases). This CDR3 comprises 16 residues. V was pared by 5 bases and J by 2 bases, with 15 bases between. From germline, CDR1 is SGHTA and CDR2 FQGNSA. CDR3 nucleotide sequence: TGTGCCAGCAGCCGTCCCGGGGGGCCTAACACCGGGGAGCTGTTTTTT. It codes for CASSRPGGPNTGELFF.

The chain is built from TRBV11-2 and TRBJ2-7; D possibly matches TRBD1 or TRBD2 (6 bases each). This CDR3 contains 14 residues. Germline CDR1 reads SGHAT; CDR2 reads FQNNGV. Trimming took 3 bases from V and 2 from J, leaving 11 bases between them. In DNA, the CDR3 is TGTGCCAGCAGCTTCCTTCGGGGGCCCTACGAGCAGTACTTC. It encodes CASSFLRGPYEQYF.

The count of this clone is one. The V call is TRBV10-3, the J call TRBJ1-2; 9 bases agree with TRBD1. V lost 10 bases to trimming and J lost 6 bases; unmatched junction nucleotides: 6. The CDR3 has 12 amino acids. Germline CDR1 is ENHRY and CDR2 is SYGVKD. CDR3 loop: CASRRTGDGYTF. Written as DNA, the CDR3 is TGTGCCAGCAGACGGACAGGGGATGGCTACACCTTC.

V gene TRBV4-1 combines with J gene TRBJ1-1; no clear D gene. From germline, CDR1 is MGHRA and CDR2 YSYEKL. This CDR3 is built from 14 residues. V was cut by 1 base and J by 0 bases, with 6 bases left in between. The CDR3 DNA reads as TGCGCCAGCAGCCAAGGACCGATGAACACTGAAGCTTTCTTT. Translating it yields CASSQGPMNTEAFF.

This chain links TRBV2 with TRBJ2-3; TRBD2 matches at 10 bases. Germline V gives CDR1 SNHLY, CDR2 FYNNEI. Trimming at V came to 5 bases and at J to 4 bases, leaving 3 bases not matched to a gene. CDR3 length equals 14 residues. This CDR3 is CASSRSGGADTQYF. CDR3 coding DNA: TGTGCCAGCAGTAGGAGCGGGGGGGCAGATACGCAGTATTTT.

The rearrangement joins TRBV30 to TRBJ2-1; TRBD2 agrees at 9 bases. The CDR3 sequence is 16 residues long. V lost 0 bases and J lost 7; bases outside the gene matches: 10. Looked up from germline, CDR1 is GTSNPN and CDR2 is SVGIG (reference sequence). CDR3: CAWSVPSGGILNEQFF. CDR3 bases: TGTGCCTGGAGTGTACCCAGCGGGGGGATTTTGAATGAGCAGTTCTTC. The full variable domain, with the rest looked up from reference TRBV30 and TRBJ2-1, is SQTIHQWPATLVQPVGSPLSLECTVEGTSNPNLYWYRQAAGRGLQLLFYSVGIGQISSEVPQNLSASRPQDRQFILSSKKLLLSDSGFYLCAWSVPSGGILNEQFFGPGTRLTVL.

V and J are TRBV18 and TRBJ1-5, with D hard to call. Germline CDR1 KGHSH, CDR2 LQKENI. The length of the CDR3 is 13 residues. Trimming removed 2 bases from V and 5 bases from J, with 7 bases in between. The CDR3 protein is CASSPVGDQPQHF. CDR3 bases: TGTGCCAGCTCACCAGTGGGCGATCAGCCCCAGCATTTT.

The chain uses TRBV27 and TRBJ1-2; perhaps TRBD1 as D (5 bases). Trimming stripped 5 bases from V and 2 bases from J, with 9 bases between. The CDR3 has 13 amino acids. Germline-derived CDR1 and CDR2 are MNHEY and SMNVEV (reference sequence). The CDR3 is CASSLGPNYGYTF. CDR3 nucleotide sequence: TGTGCCAGCAGTCTGGGACCGAACTATGGCTACACCTTC.